This T cell receptor beta chain was captured by sequencing in a study of blood T cells in healthy people across ages. The study, taken as a whole, reports: Donors of long life had a larger count of naive CD4+ cells and greater diversity than aged donors. Donor CMV status, an unknown factor, possibly confounded changes in expanded clonotypes.

Using a J-beta primer mix together with a sample-barcoded 5' primer, a second PCR was run for 7 to 11 cycles. A 12-random-nucleotide template-switch adaptor tagged each cDNA molecule. TCRdb processed the 5' RACE reads anew with MiXCR; each CDR3 protein has one entry. The sample has roughly 1.5 million distinct CDR3 sequences; approximately 39% are singletons. As to this clonotype: As yet, its antigen is unknown.

Germline V gene sequence: CDR1 SGHVS, CDR2 FQNEAQ. The CDR3 extends over 13 amino acids. What was sequenced was blood. The receptor's source is a woman between 18 and 30 years old in good health. This rearrangement joins TRBV7-8 to TRBJ2-4; D not resolved. The DNA matches TRBJ2-7 better at its end, which makes the J call doubtful. CDR3 nucleotide sequence: TGTGCCAGCAGCCTTCTATCGTTCAACGAGCAGTACTTC. This sequence encodes CASSLLSFNEQYF.